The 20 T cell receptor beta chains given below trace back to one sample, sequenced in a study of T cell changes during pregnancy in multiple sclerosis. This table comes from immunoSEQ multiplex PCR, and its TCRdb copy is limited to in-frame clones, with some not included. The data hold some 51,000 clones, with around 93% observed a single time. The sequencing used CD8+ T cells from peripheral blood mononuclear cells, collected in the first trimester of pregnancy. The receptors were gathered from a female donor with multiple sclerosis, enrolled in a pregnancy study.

Here the CDR3 reads CASSLKGADPYGYTF. The DNA of the CDR3 is TGCGCCAGCAGCTTGAAGGGGGCGGATCCCTATGGCTACACCTTC. The V and J genes are TRBV5-1 and TRBJ1-2; 7 bases agree with TRBD1. With 1 base clipped from V and 4 bases from J, the junction kept 7 bases outside the gene matches. The CDR3 consists of 15 residues. Germline values: CDR1 SGHRS, CDR2 YFSETQ. The full variable domain, with the rest looked up from reference TRBV5-1 and TRBJ1-2, is KAGVTQTPRYLIKTRGQQVTLSCSPISGHRSVSWYQQTPGQGLQFLFEYFSETQRNKGNFPGRFSGRQFSNSRSEMNVSTLELGDSALYLCASSLKGADPYGYTFGSGTRLTVV.

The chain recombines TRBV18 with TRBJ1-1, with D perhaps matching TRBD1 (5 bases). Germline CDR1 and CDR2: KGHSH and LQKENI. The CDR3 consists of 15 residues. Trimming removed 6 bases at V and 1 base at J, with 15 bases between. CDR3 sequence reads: CASSLGGGQNTEAFF. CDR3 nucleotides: TGTGCCAGCTCCCTCGGCGGGGGTCAGAACACTGAAGCTTTCTTT.

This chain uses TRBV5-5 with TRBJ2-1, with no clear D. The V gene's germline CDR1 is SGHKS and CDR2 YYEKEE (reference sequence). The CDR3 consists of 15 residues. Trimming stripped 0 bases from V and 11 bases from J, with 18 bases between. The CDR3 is CASSLEWSVVAKQFF. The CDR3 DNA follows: TGTGCCAGCAGCTTGGAATGGAGTGTTGTTGCAAAGCAGTTCTTC.

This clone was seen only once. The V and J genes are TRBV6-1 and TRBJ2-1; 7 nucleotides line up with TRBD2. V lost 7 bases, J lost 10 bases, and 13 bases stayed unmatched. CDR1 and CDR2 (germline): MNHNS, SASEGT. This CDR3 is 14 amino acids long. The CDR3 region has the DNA TGTGCCAGCATGCCCAGCGGGGTTCTTGAGGAGCAGTTCTTC. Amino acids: CASMPSGVLEEQFF.

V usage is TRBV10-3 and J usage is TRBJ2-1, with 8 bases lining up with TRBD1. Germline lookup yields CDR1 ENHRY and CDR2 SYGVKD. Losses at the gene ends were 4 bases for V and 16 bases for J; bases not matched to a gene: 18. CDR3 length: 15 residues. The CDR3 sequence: CAISGEQGVIFGLFF. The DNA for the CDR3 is TGTGCCATCAGTGGAGAACAGGGGGTAATTTTTGGGTTATTCTTC.

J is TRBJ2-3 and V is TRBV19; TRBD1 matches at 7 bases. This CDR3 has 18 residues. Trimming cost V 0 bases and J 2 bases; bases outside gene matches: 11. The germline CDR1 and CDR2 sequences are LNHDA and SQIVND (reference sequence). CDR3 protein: CASSIEYSGGQVTDTQYF. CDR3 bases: TGTGCCAGTAGTATAGAGTATAGTGGAGGACAGGTCACAGATACGCAGTATTTT.

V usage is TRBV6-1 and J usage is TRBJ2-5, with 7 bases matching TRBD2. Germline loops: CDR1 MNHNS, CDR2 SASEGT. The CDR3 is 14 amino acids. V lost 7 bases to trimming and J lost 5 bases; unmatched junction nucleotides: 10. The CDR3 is CASKWGGTRETQYF. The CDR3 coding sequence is TGTGCCAGCAAGTGGGGGGGTACGAGGGAGACCCAGTACTTC.

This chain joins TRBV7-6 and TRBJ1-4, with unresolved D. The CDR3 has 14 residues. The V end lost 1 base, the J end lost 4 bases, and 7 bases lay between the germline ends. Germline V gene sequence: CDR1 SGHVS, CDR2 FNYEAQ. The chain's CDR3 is CASSLERSNEKLFF. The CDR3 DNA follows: TGTGCCAGCAGCTTAGAACGGAGTAATGAAAAACTGTTTTTT.

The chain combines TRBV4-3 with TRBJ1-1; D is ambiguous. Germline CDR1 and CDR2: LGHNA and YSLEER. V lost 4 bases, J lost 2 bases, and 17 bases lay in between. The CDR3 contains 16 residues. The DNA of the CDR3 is TGCGCCAGCAGCCCCTCCGGAGGCTCACTAAACACTGAAGCTTTCTTT. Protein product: CASSPSGGSLNTEAFF.

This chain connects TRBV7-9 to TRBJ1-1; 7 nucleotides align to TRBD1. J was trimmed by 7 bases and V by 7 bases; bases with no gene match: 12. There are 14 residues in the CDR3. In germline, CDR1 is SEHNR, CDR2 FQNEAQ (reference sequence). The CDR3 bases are TGTGCCAGCACCCCGAAGACAGGGCCCGATGAAGCTTTCTTT. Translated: CASTPKTGPDEAFF.

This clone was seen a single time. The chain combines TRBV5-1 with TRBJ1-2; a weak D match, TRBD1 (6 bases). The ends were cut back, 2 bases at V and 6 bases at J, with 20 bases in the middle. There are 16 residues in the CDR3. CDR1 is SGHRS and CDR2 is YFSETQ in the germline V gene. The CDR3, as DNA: TGCGCCAGCAGCTTTTACAGGACAGCCCTTCGGAATGGCTACACCTTC. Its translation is CASSFYRTALRNGYTF.

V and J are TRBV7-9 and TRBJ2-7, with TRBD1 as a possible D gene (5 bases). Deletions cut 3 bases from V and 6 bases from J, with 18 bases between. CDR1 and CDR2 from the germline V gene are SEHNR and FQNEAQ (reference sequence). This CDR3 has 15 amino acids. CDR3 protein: CASSLGWQGSVEQYF. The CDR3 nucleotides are TGTGCCAGCAGCTTGGGATGGCAGGGTAGTGTCGAGCAGTACTTC.

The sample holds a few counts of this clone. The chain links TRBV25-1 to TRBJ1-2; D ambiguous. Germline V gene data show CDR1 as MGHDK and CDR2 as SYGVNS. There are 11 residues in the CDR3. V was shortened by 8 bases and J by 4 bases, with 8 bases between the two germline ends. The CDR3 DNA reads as TGTGCCAGCTCGGGAATCTATGGCTACACCTTC. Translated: CASSGIYGYTF.

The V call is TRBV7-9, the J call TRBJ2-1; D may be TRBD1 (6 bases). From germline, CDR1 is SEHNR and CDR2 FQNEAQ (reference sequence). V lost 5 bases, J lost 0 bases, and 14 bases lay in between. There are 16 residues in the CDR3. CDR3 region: CASSPQDSSSYNEQFF. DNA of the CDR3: TGTGCCAGCAGCCCTCAGGACAGTAGCTCCTACAATGAGCAGTTCTTC. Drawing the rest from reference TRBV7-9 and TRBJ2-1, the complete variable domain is DTGVSQNPRHKITKRGQNVTFRCDPISEHNRLYWYRQTLGQGPEFLTYFQNEAQLEKSRLLSDRFSAERPKGSFSTLEIQRTEQGDSAMYLCASSPQDSSSYNEQFFGPGTRLTVL.

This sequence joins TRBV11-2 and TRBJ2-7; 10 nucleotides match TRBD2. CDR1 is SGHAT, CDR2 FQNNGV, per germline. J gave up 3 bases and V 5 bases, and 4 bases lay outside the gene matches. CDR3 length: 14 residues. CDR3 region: CASSTWTSGYEQYF. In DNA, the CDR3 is TGTGCCAGCAGCACTTGGACTAGCGGCTACGAGCAGTACTTC. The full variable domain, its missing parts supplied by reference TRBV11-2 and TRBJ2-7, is EAGVAQSPRYKIIEKRQSVAFWCNPISGHATLYWYQQILGQGPKLLIQFQNNGVVDDSQLPKDRFSAERLKGVDSTLKIQPAKLEDSAVYLCASSTWTSGYEQYFGPGTRLTVT.

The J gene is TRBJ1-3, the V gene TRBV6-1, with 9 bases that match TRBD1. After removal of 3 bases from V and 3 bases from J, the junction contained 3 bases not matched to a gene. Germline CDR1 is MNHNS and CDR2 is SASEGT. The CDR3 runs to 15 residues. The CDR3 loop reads CASSDPGQGGNTIYF. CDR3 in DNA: TGTGCCAGCAGTGACCCGGGACAGGGTGGAAACACCATATATTTT.

CDR3 loop: CASCTGGYSNQPQHF. The CDR3 DNA reads as TGTGCCAGCTGCACAGGGGGCTATAGCAATCAGCCCCAGCATTTT. This sequence joins TRBV6-1 and TRBJ1-5; 9 bases are shared with TRBD1. CDR1 and CDR2 from the germline V gene are MNHNS and SASEGT. The junction had 5 bases not matched to a gene; V was cut back by 8 bases and J by 0 bases. The CDR3 extends over 15 amino acids.

Here the CDR3 reads CASRARGGIQKDTQYF. CDR3 in DNA: TGTGCCAGCAGGGCGCGGGGGGGCATTCAGAAAGATACGCAGTATTTT. The chain is built from TRBV13 and TRBJ2-3, with 9 bases lining up with TRBD2. This CDR3 has 16 residues. Trimming took 6 bases from V and 5 from J; bases not matched to a gene: 12. Germline V gives CDR1 PRHDT, CDR2 FYEKMQ (reference sequence).

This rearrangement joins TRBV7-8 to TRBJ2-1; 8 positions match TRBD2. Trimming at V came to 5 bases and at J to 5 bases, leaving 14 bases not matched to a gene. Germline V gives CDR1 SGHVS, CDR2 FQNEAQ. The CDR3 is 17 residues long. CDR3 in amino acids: CASSGPQGARGDNEQFF. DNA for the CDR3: TGTGCCAGCAGCGGCCCCCAGGGTGCGCGGGGGGACAATGAGCAGTTCTTC. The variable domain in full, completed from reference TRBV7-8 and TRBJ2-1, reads GAGVSQSPRYKVAKRGQDVALRCDPISGHVSLFWYQQALGQGPEFLTYFQNEAQLDKSGLPSDRFFAERPEGSVSTLKIQRTQQEDSAVYLCASSGPQGARGDNEQFFGPGTRLTVL.

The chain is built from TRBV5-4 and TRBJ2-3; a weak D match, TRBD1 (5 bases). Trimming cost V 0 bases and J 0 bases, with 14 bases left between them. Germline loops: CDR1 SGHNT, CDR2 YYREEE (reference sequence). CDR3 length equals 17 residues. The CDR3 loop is CASSLVGMGLSTDTQYF. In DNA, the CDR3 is TGTGCCAGCAGCTTGGTAGGGATGGGGCTAAGCACAGATACGCAGTATTTT.